A selection of T cell receptor beta chains follows, all from one sample in a study of T cell repertoires in cytomegalovirus infection. One entry per CDR3 protein, called by TCRdb with MiXCR from the reads. The sample contains about 700,000 distinct CDR3 sequences, roughly 36% of which appear only once. These receptors' antigens are unknown. The sample in question was cultured PBMCs, obtained from culture after CMV antigen stimulation. The receptor source for this set is a human donor in good health (CMV status not recorded). Some clones in this sample may be carry-over from other donors' samples. The CDR3 runs from the conserved cysteine through the conserved F or W. D genes are given only for firm matches. Clone size is shown for a subset of rows, as once, few, many or a class of expanded clone.

V	size	D	J	DNA	CDR3
TRBV3-1	-	-	TRBJ2-1	TGTGCCAGCAGCCGGGCCGACTACTACAATGAGCAGTTCTTC	CASSRADYYNEQFF
TRBV5-1	-	TRBD1	TRBJ2-7	TGCGCCAGCAGCTGGGGGACAGATGGGTCCTACGAGCAGTACTTC	CASSWGTDGSYEQYF
TRBV7-9	many	-	TRBJ1-2	TGTGCCAGCAGCCCCCGACAGATTGTACAAGCTAACTATGGCTACACCTTC	CASSPRQIVQANYGYTF
TRBV20-1	many	TRBD1	TRBJ2-1	TGCAGTGCTGAGGGGGCAAATGAGCAGTTCTTC	CSAEGANEQFF
TRBV11-3	-	-	TRBJ2-1	TGTGCCAGCTCCTCCGGGGCCCCTTCGGGCAATGAGCAGTTCTTC	CASSSGAPSGNEQFF
TRBV28	-	-	TRBJ2-7	TGTGCCAGCATGACCCAAACCTTGCCCTACGAGCAGTACTTC	CASMTQTLPYEQYF
TRBV3-1	-	-	TRBJ1-1	TGTGCCAGCAGCCAAGGGACCGGCACTGAAGCTTTCTTT	CASSQGTGTEAFF
TRBV5-5	few	-	TRBJ1-5	TGTGCCAGCAGCTTGGATCCAGGGTATCAGCCCCAGCATTTT	CASSLDPGYQPQHF
TRBV20-1	few	-	TRBJ2-1	TGCAGTGCCCGGGGGTTACTAGTTGATGAGCAGTTCTTC	CSARGLLVDEQFF
TRBV7-7	-	-	TRBJ2-5	TGTGCCAGCGGTTCGGGGGGCGCGGAGACCCAGTACTTC	CASGSGGAETQYF
TRBV12-3/TRBV12-4	few	TRBD1	TRBJ2-7	TGTGCCAGCAGTTCCTCCGATCTGACAGGGGGTGGTAACTACGAGCAGTACTTC	CASSSSDLTGGGNYEQYF
TRBV28	-	-	TRBJ2-5	TGTGCCAGCATCACCACGTGGGGGGAGGAGGAGACCCAGTACTTC	CASITTWGEEETQYF
TRBV7-2	many	-	TRBJ2-7	TGTGCCAGCACCGATTCCTACGAGCAGTACTTC	CASTDSYEQYF
TRBV5-4	-	-	TRBJ2-5	TGTGCCAGCAGCTCCGTTGGGGAGACCCAGTACTTC	CASSSVGETQYF
TRBV12-3/TRBV12-4	-	-	TRBJ1-2	TGTGCCAGCAGTTACGTTCCAACAGAGAACCTCTATGGCTACACCTTC	CASSYVPTENLYGYTF